These T cell receptor beta chains were read from a single sample in a study of blood T cell repertoires in COVID-19. Using immunoSEQ multiplex PCR, the repertoire was profiled, and TCRdb retains in-frame clones only, with some absent. Of a few hundred thousand clones in the sample, 85% to 90% were seen once. The sequencing input was PBMCs or T cells enriched from blood (not recorded which). The receptor source for this set is a woman aged 45 to 65 who had recovered from COVID-19. Each CDR3 is given with its conserved first and last residue. Fields, in order: CDR3 length, J gene, D gene, V gene, clone size, CDR3 DNA, CDR3 protein. A D gene is named only where the DNA matches it firmly. Not all rows give a size; the values are once, few, many and, for expanded clones, a class.

14 | TRBJ1-1 | . | TRBV5-4 | few | TGTGCCAGCAGCTTGGAACAGTTGAACACTGAAGCTTTCTTT | CASSLEQLNTEAFF
13 | TRBJ1-4 | . | TRBV5-5 | . | TGTGCCAGCAGCTTGGCCGGGGGTGAAAAACTGTTTTTT | CASSLAGGEKLFF
13 | TRBJ2-7 | TRBD1 | TRBV18 | . | TGTGCCAGCTCACCACCGCGGACAGGAATAAAGTACTTC | CASSPPRTGIKYF
12 | TRBJ2-5 | . | TRBV29-1 | . | TGCAGCACGCCAGATTACCAAGAGACCCAGTACTTC | CSTPDYQETQYF
15 | TRBJ1-2 | . | TRBV18 | . | TGTGCCAGCTCACCAGTGCGGCAGGGATCGGATGGCTACACCTTC | CASSPVRQGSDGYTF
19 | TRBJ2-1 | TRBD2 | TRBV7-9 | . | TGTGCCAGCAGCGACTTGCGGACTAGCGGGAGGTCTGGGTACAATGAGCAGTTCTTC | CASSDLRTSGRSGYNEQFF
13 | TRBJ2-7 | TRBD1 | TRBV27 | . | TGTGCCAGCAGCACAGGGGTCTCCTACGAGCAGTACTTC | CASSTGVSYEQYF
14 | TRBJ1-1 | TRBD1 | TRBV28 | . | TGTGCCAGCAGTTGGACAGGGGGATCGACTGAAGCTTTCTTT | CASSWTGGSTEAFF
13 | TRBJ2-3 | . | TRBV7-2 | . | TGTGCCAGCAGCTTAGTAGTTTCAGATACGCAGTATTTT | CASSLVVSDTQYF
19 | TRBJ1-1 | TRBD1 | TRBV18 | . | TGTGCCAGCTCATTGCCCGTGGGACAGGGGCTCAATTTGAACACTGAAGCTTTCTTT | CASSLPVGQGLNLNTEAFF
16 | TRBJ2-4 | TRBD1 | TRBV5-1 | . | TGCGCCAGCAGCCGATCCAATGACAGGGTCAAAAACATTCAGTACTTC | CASSRSNDRVKNIQYF
14 | TRBJ1-1 | TRBD1 | TRBV7-2 | . | TGTGCCAGCAGCTTCCGGGACAGGGGTGATGGAGCTTTCTTT | CASSFRDRGDGAFF
15 | TRBJ1-6 | TRBD1 | TRBV5-6 | . | TGTGCCAGCAGCTTCGGACAGGGGATGAATTCACCCCTCCACTTT | CASSFGQGMNSPLHF
14 | TRBJ1-5 | TRBD1 | TRBV28 | few | TGTGCCAGCAGAGGGGGACAGGAATATCAGCCCCAGCATTTT | CASRGGQEYQPQHF
14 | TRBJ1-1 | . | TRBV2 | . | TGTGCCAGCAGCCCGGCGGTCGGAGGCACTGAAGCTTTCTTT | CASSPAVGGTEAFF